Each of the 23 T cell receptor beta chains below was sequenced from the same sample in a study of immune evolution from preneoplasia to lung adenocarcinoma (dated by TCRdb to 2020 to 2023). Libraries were constructed by the immunoSEQ multiplex PCR assay. The table was pulled from immuneACCESS by TCRdb, which kept in-frame rearrangements only. Such tables lose some clones; where checked, under half of the loss comes from unresolved V genes, and the rest has no known cause. The sample table holds 5,000 to 6,500 clones, of which 65% to 75% were seen once. Together, the top ten hold more than 8% of the sample. Sequencing was performed on FFPE adjacent normal lung tissue. Receptors originate from a donor at least 70 years old with lung adenocarcinoma.

The chain couples TRBV6-6 to TRBJ2-1; TRBD2 matches 11 bases. V dropped 4 bases and J dropped 5; count of bases not matched to a gene: 4. Looked up from germline, CDR1 is MNHNY and CDR2 is SVGAGI (reference sequence). There are 15 residues in the CDR3. The CDR3, as DNA: TGTGCCAGCAGTTGGGGGACTAGCGGCGACAATGAGCAGTTCTTC. Translating it yields CASSWGTSGDNEQFF.

V is TRBV19 and J is TRBJ2-3; possibly TRBD1 for D (5 bases). The CDR3 totals 13 residues. V lost 5 bases, J lost 0 bases, and 6 bases lay in between. Germline-derived CDR1 and CDR2 are LNHDA and SQIVND (reference sequence). CDR3 bases: TGTGCCAGTAGTGACAGTAGCACAGATACGCAGTATTTT. It specifies CASSDSSTDTQYF.

The V call is TRBV12-5, the J call TRBJ2-1, with D possibly being TRBD1 or TRBD2 (5 bases each). The CDR3 consists of 15 residues. Germline V gene lookup returns CDR1 LGHNT and CDR2 FRNRAP. The V gene lost 2 bases and the J gene lost 3 bases, with 11 bases spanning the gap. As DNA, the CDR3 is TGTGCTAGTGGTTTGTCTCGGGGCGACTACAATGAGCAGTTCTTC. It specifies CASGLSRGDYNEQFF.

V gene TRBV5-4 combines with J gene TRBJ2-1; TRBD2 agrees at 11 bases. Germline CDR1 SGHNT, CDR2 YYREEE (reference sequence). V lost 4 bases, J lost 8 bases, and 8 bases stayed unmatched. CDR3 length: 15 amino acids. CDR3 in amino acids: CASSPGGSGRDEQFF. The CDR3 DNA reads as TGTGCCAGCAGCCCTGGCGGTAGCGGGAGGGATGAGCAGTTCTTC.

J is TRBJ1-5 and V is TRBV10-3; a possible D gene is TRBD1 (5 bases). Germline V gene lookup returns CDR1 ENHRY and CDR2 SYGVKD. Trimming stripped 8 bases from V and 6 bases from J, with 14 bases between. This CDR3 is built from 13 residues. In DNA, the CDR3 is TGTGCCATCGGGCAGGGTGACAGTCAGCCCCAGCATTTT. Protein sequence: CAIGQGDSQPQHF.

V usage is TRBV7-3 and J usage is TRBJ2-1, with D possibly TRBD2 on 6 matching bases. The CDR3 totals 15 residues. Germline V gene data show CDR1 as SGHTA and CDR2 as FQGTGA. Trimming shortened V by 5 bases and J by 0 bases, and 11 bases separated the two germline ends. CDR3 nucleotides: TGTGCCAGCAGCCCTAGCGTTAGCTCCTACAATGAGCAGTTCTTC. It encodes CASSPSVSSYNEQFF.

This sequence joins TRBV7-2 and TRBJ1-5, with D unresolved. The germline V and J ends were trimmed by 0 bases and 2 bases, with 8 bases remaining between them. This CDR3 spans 15 amino acids. Germline V gene sequence: CDR1 SGHTA, CDR2 FQGNSA. Here the CDR3 DNA reads TGTGCCAGCAGCTTAGCCGCTCTGGGCAATCAGCCCCAGCATTTT. The encoded protein is CASSLAALGNQPQHF.

V gene TRBV21-1 combines with J gene TRBJ1-5; the table gives TRBD1 as D, unverified against the DNA. TRBV21-1 represents a pseudogene. The CDR3 consists of 15 residues. The CDR3 DNA reads as TGTGCCAGCAGTTTACAGCCCTATAGCAATCAGCCCCAGCATTTT. Amino acids: CASSLQPYSNQPQHF.

By sample share, this clone is medium-sized. The chain links TRBV19 to TRBJ2-3; possible D gene TRBD1, 6 bases. The CDR3 length is 14 residues. Germline lookup yields CDR1 LNHDA and CDR2 SQIVND (reference sequence). Trimming took off 5 bases at V and 2 bases at J, with 11 bases between the two ends. The DNA for the CDR3 is TGTGCCAGTAGTCGGGGACACCTCACAGATACGCAGTATTTT. Its translation is CASSRGHLTDTQYF. The entire variable domain, with the rest obtained from reference TRBV19 and TRBJ2-3, is as follows: DGGITQSPKYLFRKEGQNVTLSCEQNLNHDAMYWYRQDPGQGLRLIYYSQIVNDFQKGDIAEGYSVSREKKESFPLTVTSAQKNPTAFYLCASSRGHLTDTQYFGPGTRLTVL.

This clone appeared a few times. The chain carries TRBV5-1 and TRBJ2-1, with TRBD2 matching over 9 bases. Trimming removed 5 bases from V and 6 bases from J; junction bases left unmatched: 12. CDR3 size: 16 residues. Germline loops: CDR1 SGHRS, CDR2 YFSETQ. This CDR3 reads CASRGASGADGNEQFF. DNA of the CDR3: TGCGCCAGCAGAGGGGCTAGCGGGGCGGATGGCAATGAGCAGTTCTTC. Together with reference TRBV5-1 and TRBJ2-1, the CDR3 gives the full variable domain: KAGVTQTPRYLIKTRGQQVTLSCSPISGHRSVSWYQQTPGQGLQFLFEYFSETQRNKGNFPGRFSGRQFSNSRSEMNVSTLELGDSALYLCASRGASGADGNEQFFGPGTRLTVL.

J is TRBJ1-5 and V is TRBV4-1; a weak D match, TRBD1 (6 bases). The V end was cut by 3 bases, the J end by 6 bases, with 12 bases between. This CDR3 spans 14 amino acids. The germline V gene has CDR1 MGHRA and CDR2 YSYEKL. The CDR3 region is CASSHTGGGQPQHF. The DNA for the CDR3 is TGCGCCAGCAGCCATACAGGAGGGGGTCAGCCCCAGCATTTT.

The J gene is TRBJ1-5, the V gene TRBV6-5; D call uncertain. V lost 5 bases and J 4 bases, leaving 9 bases between the germline ends. Germline CDR1 is MNHEY and CDR2 is SVGAGI. This CDR3 has 13 residues. The CDR3 sequence is CASSILQNQPQHF. CDR3 DNA: TGTGCCAGCAGTATACTCCAGAATCAGCCCCAGCATTTT.

As to this clone: An end of the junction differs from the germline gene, which may be a read error. The chain couples TRBV5-4 to TRBJ1-1; D remains ambiguous. CDR1 is SGHNT, CDR2 YYREEE, per germline (reference sequence). This CDR3 region has 16 residues. The DNA of the CDR3 is TGCGCCAGCAGCCAAGGCCGGGTGGGTGTAGGGACTGAAGCTTTCTTT. Translating gives CASSQGRVGVGTEAFF.

The rearrangement uses TRBV11-2 and TRBJ1-5, with D uncertain. V was pared by 8 bases and J by 3 bases, with 11 bases between. The germline CDR1 and CDR2 sequences are SGHAT and FQNNGV. The CDR3 covers 13 residues. CDR3 sequence reads: CASAAGYNQPQHF. The CDR3 coding sequence is TGTGCCAGCGCCGCTGGCTACAATCAGCCCCAGCATTTT.

V is TRBV19 and J is TRBJ1-3, with D possibly being TRBD1 (5 bases). V lost 7 bases and J 4 bases, leaving 14 bases between the germline ends. This CDR3 region has 14 residues. Germline V gene lookup returns CDR1 LNHDA and CDR2 SQIVND (reference sequence). CDR3 coding DNA: TGTGCCAGTACCCCCGGGACCGAAGGAAACACCATATATTTT. Translated: CASTPGTEGNTIYF. Full variable domain (remainder filled in from reference TRBV19 and TRBJ1-3): DGGITQSPKYLFRKEGQNVTLSCEQNLNHDAMYWYRQDPGQGLRLIYYSQIVNDFQKGDIAEGYSVSREKKESFPLTVTSAQKNPTAFYLCASTPGTEGNTIYFGEGSWLTVV.

The rearrangement uses TRBV18 and TRBJ1-5, with TRBD1 identical over 8 bases. CDR1 is KGHSH, CDR2 LQKENI, per germline. This CDR3 has 15 amino acids. V was pared by 3 bases and J by 0 bases, with 1 base of the junction left unmatched. CDR3 DNA: TGTGCCAGCTCACCGACAGGGGATAGCAATCAGCCCCAGCATTTT. Translating it yields CASSPTGDSNQPQHF.

The chain links TRBV18 to TRBJ2-7; D tentatively fits TRBD1 or TRBD2 (5 bases each). Trimming pared 4 bases from V and 4 bases from J, leaving 8 bases between. CDR1 is KGHSH, CDR2 LQKENI, per germline. CDR3 length: 12 amino acids. In nucleotides, the CDR3 is TGTGCCAGCTCACTGGGACGGTACGAGCAGTACTTC. Amino acids: CASSLGRYEQYF.

This chain joins TRBV11-3 and TRBJ2-5; tentatively, D is TRBD2 (7 bases). The CDR3 extends over 13 amino acids. CDR1 and CDR2 from the germline V gene are SGHNT and YENEEA. Trimming removed 7 bases at V and 1 base at J, with 10 bases between. The CDR3 loop is CASMAGAQETQYF. The CDR3 region has the DNA TGTGCCAGCATGGCGGGGGCCCAAGAGACCCAGTACTTC. The variable domain in full, with the rest retrieved from reference TRBV11-3 and TRBJ2-5, is EAGVVQSPRYKIIEKKQPVAFWCNPISGHNTLYWYLQNLGQGPELLIRYENEEAVDDSQLPKDRFSAERLKGVDSTLKIQPAELGDSAVYLCASMAGAQETQYFGPGTRLLVL.

A note on this clone: This specimen includes other DNA sequences encoding the same CDR3. The chain recombines TRBV7-2 with TRBJ1-4; D remains unclear. This CDR3 has 13 residues. Germline values: CDR1 SGHTA, CDR2 FQGNSA. V lost 1 base and J 5 bases, leaving 5 bases between the germline ends. As DNA, the CDR3 is TGTGCCAGCAGCTTAGTTCTCAATGAAAAACTGTTTTTT. Protein sequence: CASSLVLNEKLFF. The full variable domain, completed using reference TRBV7-2 and TRBJ1-4, is GAGVSQSPSNKVTEKGKDVELRCDPISGHTALYWYRQSLGQGLEFLIYFQGNSAPDKSGLPSDRFSAERTGGSVSTLTIQRTQQEDSAVYLCASSLVLNEKLFFGSGTQLSVL.

This sequence joins TRBV11-2 and TRBJ2-1, with D tentatively TRBD2 (6 bases). Trimming took off 6 bases at V and 3 bases at J, with 6 bases between the two ends. CDR3 length equals 12 residues. Germline lookup yields CDR1 SGHAT and CDR2 FQNNGV. CDR3 region: CASSSGYNEQFF. The CDR3, as DNA: TGTGCCAGCAGTAGCGGCTACAATGAGCAGTTCTTC.

The chain has TRBV27 and TRBJ2-1; 9 nucleotides align to TRBD2. Germline CDR1 and CDR2: MNHEY and SMNVEV (reference sequence). J lost 5 bases, V lost 10 bases, and 6 bases had no gene match. The CDR3 loop spans 13 amino acids. The DNA of the CDR3 is TGTGCCACCCGGACTAGCGTAGACAATGAGCAGTTCTTC. It specifies CATRTSVDNEQFF.

V is TRBV27 and J is TRBJ1-4; possible D gene TRBD1, 5 bases. The CDR3 runs to 12 residues. Germline loops: CDR1 MNHEY, CDR2 SMNVEV (reference sequence). Trimming pared 8 bases from V and 5 bases from J, leaving 9 bases between. The CDR3 nucleotides are TGTGCCAGCGCCCGACAGAATGAAAAACTGTTTTTT. Translated: CASARQNEKLFF.

V is TRBV4-1 and J is TRBJ2-7; 10 bases match TRBD1. Germline V gives CDR1 MGHRA, CDR2 YSYEKL. This CDR3 contains 15 residues. The V and J ends lost 4 bases and 2 bases, in that order; junction bases with no gene match: 5. The CDR3 bases are TGCGCCAGCAGCCTTTCCGGGACAGGGGCCTACGAGCAGTACTTC. This encodes CASSLSGTGAYEQYF.